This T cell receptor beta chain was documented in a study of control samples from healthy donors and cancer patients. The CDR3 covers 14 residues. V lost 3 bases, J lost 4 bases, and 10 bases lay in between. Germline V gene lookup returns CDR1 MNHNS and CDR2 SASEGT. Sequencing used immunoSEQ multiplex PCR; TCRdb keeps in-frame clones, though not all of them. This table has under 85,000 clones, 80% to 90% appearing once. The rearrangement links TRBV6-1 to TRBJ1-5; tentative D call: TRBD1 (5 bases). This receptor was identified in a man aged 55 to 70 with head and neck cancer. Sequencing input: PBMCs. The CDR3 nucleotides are TGTGCCAGCAGTGATGGGACGGGGAATCAGCCCCAGCATTTT. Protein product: CASSDGTGNQPQHF.